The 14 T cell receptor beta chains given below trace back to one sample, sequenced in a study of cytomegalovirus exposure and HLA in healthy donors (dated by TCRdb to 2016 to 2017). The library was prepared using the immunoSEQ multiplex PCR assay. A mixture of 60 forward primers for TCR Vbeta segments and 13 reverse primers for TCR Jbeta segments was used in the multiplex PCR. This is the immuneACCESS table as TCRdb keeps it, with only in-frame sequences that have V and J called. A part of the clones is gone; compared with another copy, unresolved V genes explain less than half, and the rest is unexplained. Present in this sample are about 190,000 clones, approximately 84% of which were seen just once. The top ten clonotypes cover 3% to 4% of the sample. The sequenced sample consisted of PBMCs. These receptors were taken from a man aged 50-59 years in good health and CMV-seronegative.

For the CDR3, the DNA is TGTGCCAGCAGACGACAGGGAAGTAGCAATCAGCCCCAGCATTTT. Its translation: CASRRQGSSNQPQHF. This sequence joins TRBV6-1 and TRBJ1-5; TRBD1 aligns across 7 bases. With 6 bases clipped from V and 0 bases from J, the junction kept 5 bases outside the gene matches. The CDR3 totals 15 residues. CDR1 and CDR2 (germline): MNHNS, SASEGT.

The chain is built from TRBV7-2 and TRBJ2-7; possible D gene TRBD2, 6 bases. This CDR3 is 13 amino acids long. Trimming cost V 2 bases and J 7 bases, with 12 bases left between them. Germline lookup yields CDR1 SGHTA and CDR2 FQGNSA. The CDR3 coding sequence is TGTGCCAGCAGCTTACAGGGCCGGGGGGAGCAGTACTTC. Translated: CASSLQGRGEQYF.

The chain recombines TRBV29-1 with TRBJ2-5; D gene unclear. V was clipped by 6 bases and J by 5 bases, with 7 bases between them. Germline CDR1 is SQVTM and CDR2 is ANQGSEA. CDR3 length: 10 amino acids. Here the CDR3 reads CSVLRETQYF. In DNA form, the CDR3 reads TGCAGCGTCCTGCGGGAGACCCAGTACTTC.

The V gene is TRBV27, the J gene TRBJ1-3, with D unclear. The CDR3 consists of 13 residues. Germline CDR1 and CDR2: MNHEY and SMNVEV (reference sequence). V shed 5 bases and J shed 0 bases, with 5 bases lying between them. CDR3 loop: CASSTVSGNTIYF. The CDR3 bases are TGTGCCAGCAGTACAGTCTCTGGAAACACCATATATTTT.

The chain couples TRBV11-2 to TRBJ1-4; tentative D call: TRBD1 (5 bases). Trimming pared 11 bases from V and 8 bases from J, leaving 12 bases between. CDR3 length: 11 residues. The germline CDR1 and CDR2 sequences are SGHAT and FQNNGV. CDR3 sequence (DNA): TGTGCCGTTAACCGGGGGGAAAAACTGTTTTTT. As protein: CAVNRGEKLFF.

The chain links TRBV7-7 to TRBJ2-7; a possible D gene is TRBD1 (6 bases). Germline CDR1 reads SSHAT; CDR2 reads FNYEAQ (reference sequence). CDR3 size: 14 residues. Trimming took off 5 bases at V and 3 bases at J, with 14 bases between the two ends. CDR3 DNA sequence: TGTGCCAGCAGCCTCGGGAAACAGGGCTACGAGCAGTACTTC. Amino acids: CASSLGKQGYEQYF.

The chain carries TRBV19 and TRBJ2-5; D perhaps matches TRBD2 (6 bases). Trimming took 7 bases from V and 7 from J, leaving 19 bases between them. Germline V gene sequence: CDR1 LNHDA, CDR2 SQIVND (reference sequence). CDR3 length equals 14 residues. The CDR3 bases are TGTGCCAGTACCCCGGGACGGGGGACGGGGACCCAGTACTTC. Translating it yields CASTPGRGTGTQYF.

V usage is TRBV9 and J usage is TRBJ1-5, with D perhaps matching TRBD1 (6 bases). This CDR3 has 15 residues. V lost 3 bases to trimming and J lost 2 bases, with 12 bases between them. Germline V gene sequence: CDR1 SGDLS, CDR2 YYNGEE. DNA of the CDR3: TGTGCCAGCAGCGAGGGGTACAGGGGCAATCAGCCCCAGCATTTT. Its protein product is CASSEGYRGNQPQHF.

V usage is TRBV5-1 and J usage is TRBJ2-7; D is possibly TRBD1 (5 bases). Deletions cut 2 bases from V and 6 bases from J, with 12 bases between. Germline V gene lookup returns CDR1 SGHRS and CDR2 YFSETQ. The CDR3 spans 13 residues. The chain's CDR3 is CASSFETAVEQYF. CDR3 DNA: TGCGCCAGCAGCTTCGAGACAGCCGTCGAGCAGTACTTC. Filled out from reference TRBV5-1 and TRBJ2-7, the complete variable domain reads KAGVTQTPRYLIKTRGQQVTLSCSPISGHRSVSWYQQTPGQGLQFLFEYFSETQRNKGNFPGRFSGRQFSNSRSEMNVSTLELGDSALYLCASSFETAVEQYFGPGTRLTVT.

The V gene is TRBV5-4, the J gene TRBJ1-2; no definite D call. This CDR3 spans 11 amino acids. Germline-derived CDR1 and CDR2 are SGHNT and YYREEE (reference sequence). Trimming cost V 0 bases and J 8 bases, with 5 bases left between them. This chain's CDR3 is CASSLGGGYTF. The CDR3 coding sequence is TGTGCCAGCAGCTTGGGAGGGGGCTACACCTTC.

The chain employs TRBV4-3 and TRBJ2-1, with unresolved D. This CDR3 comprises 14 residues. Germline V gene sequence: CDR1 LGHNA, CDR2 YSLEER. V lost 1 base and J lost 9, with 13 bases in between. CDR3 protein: CASSQGLSRVEQFF. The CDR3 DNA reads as TGCGCCAGCAGCCAAGGACTCTCCCGAGTTGAGCAGTTCTTC.

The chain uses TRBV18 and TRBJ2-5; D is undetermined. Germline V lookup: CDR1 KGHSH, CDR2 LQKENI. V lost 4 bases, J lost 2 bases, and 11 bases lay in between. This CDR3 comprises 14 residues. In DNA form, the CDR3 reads TGTGCCAGCTCACGGGCCCCCCGTCAAGAGACCCAGTACTTC. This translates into CASSRAPRQETQYF.

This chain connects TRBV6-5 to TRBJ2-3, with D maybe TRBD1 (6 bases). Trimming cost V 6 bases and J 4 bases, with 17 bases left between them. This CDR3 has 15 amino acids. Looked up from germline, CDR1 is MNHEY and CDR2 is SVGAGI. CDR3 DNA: TGTGCCAGCAGGTCCGGGACAAAGTCCCCAGATACGCAGTATTTT. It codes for CASRSGTKSPDTQYF.

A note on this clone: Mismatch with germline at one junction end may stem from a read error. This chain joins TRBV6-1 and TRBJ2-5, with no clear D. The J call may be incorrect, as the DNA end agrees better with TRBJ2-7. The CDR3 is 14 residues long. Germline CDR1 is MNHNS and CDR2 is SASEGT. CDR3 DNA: TGTGCCAACAGTGAAGGTCGATACTCCTACGAGCAGTACTTC. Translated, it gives CANSEGRYSYEQYF.